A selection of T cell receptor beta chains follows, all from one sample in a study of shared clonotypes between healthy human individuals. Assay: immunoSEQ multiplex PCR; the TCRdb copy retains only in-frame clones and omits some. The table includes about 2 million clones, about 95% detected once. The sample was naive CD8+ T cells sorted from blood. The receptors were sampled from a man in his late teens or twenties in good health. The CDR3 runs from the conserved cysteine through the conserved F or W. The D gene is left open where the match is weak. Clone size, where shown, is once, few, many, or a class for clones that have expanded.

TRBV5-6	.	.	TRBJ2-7	CASSLLRDSYEQYF	TGTGCCAGCAGCCTCCTCCGGGACTCCTACGAGCAGTACTTC
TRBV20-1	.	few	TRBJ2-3	CSASTDTQYF	TGCAGTGCTAGCACAGATACGCAGTATTTT
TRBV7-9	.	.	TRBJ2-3	CASSPLGTSTDTQYF	TGTGCCAGCAGCCCCCTCGGGACTAGCACAGATACGCAGTATTTT
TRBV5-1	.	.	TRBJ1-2	CASSLSSPAGGNYGYTF	TGCGCCAGCAGCTTATCCTCCCCCGCGGGCGGGAACTATGGCTACACCTTC
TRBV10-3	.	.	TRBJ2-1	CAITSAVAPYNEQFF	TGTGCCATCACAAGCGCGGTAGCCCCCTACAATGAGCAGTTCTTC
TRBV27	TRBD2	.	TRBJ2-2	CASSLGPGGTGELFF	TGTGCCAGCAGTTTAGGCCCGGGGGGAACCGGGGAGCTGTTTTTT
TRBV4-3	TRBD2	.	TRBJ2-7	CASSPGVAGVYEQYF	TGCGCCAGCAGCCCCGGGGTAGCGGGAGTCTACGAGCAGTACTTC
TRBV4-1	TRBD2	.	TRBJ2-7	CASSQTSGGSYEQYF	TGCGCCAGCAGCCAAACTAGCGGGGGTTCCTACGAGCAGTACTTC
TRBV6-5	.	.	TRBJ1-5	CASSPGSNQPQHF	TGTGCCAGCAGCCCCGGTAGCAATCAGCCCCAGCATTTT
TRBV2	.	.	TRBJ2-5	CASGAVQETQYF	TGTGCCAGCGGGGCAGTACAAGAGACCCAGTACTTC
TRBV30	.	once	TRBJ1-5	CAWAHRENQPQHF	TGTGCCTGGGCACACCGGGAGAATCAGCCCCAGCATTTT
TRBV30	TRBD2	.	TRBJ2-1	CAWSERLAGAIEQFF	TGTGCCTGGAGTGAGAGACTAGCGGGAGCGATTGAGCAGTTCTTC
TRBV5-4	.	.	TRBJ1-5	CASSFKGSNQPQHF	TGTGCCAGCAGCTTCAAGGGAAGCAATCAGCCCCAGCATTTT
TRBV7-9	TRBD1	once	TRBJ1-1	CASSSSGQLTEAFF	TGTGCCAGCAGCTCCTCGGGACAGCTCACTGAAGCTTTCTTT
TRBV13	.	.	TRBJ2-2	CASSPPLQATGELFF	TGTGCCAGCAGCCCCCCGCTCCAGGCCACCGGGGAGCTGTTTTTT
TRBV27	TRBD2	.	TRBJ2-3	CASSPLGVGGSADTQYF	TGTGCCAGCAGTCCTCTAGGAGTGGGCGGGAGCGCAGATACGCAGTATTTT
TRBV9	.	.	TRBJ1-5	CASSAGYSNQPQHF	TGTGCCAGCAGCGCAGGTTATAGCAATCAGCCCCAGCATTTT
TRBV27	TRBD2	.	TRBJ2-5	CASSQGLAEETQYF	TGTGCCAGCAGCCAAGGACTAGCGGAAGAGACCCAGTACTTC
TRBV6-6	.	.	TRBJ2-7	CASSWEGPYEQYF	TGTGCCAGCAGTTGGGAAGGGCCCTACGAGCAGTACTTC
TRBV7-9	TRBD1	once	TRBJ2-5	CASSLAPGGETQYF	TGTGCCAGCAGCTTAGCACCAGGGGGAGAGACCCAGTACTTC
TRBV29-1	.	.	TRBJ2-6	CSVVVVLGGANVLTF	TGCAGCGTTGTAGTGGTCCTCGGGGGGGCCAACGTCCTGACTTTC
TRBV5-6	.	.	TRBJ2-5	CASSLVFAGIQETQYF	TGTGCCAGCAGCTTGGTTTTTGCGGGGATCCAAGAGACCCAGTACTTC
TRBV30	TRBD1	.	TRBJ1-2	CAWNPDRDYGYTF	TGTGCCTGGAACCCGGACAGGGACTATGGCTACACCTTC
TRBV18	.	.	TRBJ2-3	CASSPPPGIQDTQYF	TGTGCCAGCTCACCACCACCCGGGATTCAAGATACGCAGTATTTT
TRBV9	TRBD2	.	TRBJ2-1	CASSAPLAGASNEQFF	TGTGCCAGCAGCGCCCCCCTAGCGGGAGCCTCCAATGAGCAGTTCTTC
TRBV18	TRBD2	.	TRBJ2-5	CASSSSGTSLETQYF	TGTGCCAGCTCATCATCCGGGACTAGCCTGGAGACCCAGTACTTC
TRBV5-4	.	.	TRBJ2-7	CASSSTPGEQYF	TGTGCCAGCAGCTCTACACCGGGGGAGCAGTACTTC
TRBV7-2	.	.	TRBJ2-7	CASRVGGTVYEQYF	TGTGCCAGCAGGGTGGGCGGGACAGTCTACGAGCAGTACTTC
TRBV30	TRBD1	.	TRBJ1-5	CAWTPWEGANNQPQHF	TGTGCCTGGACTCCTTGGGAGGGGGCTAACAATCAGCCCCAGCATTTT
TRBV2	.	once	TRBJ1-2	CAGPPRGGDGYTF	TGTGCCGGCCCCCCGAGGGGGGGGGACGGCTACACCTTC
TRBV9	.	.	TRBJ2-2	CASSTQNTGELFF	TGTGCCAGCAGCACTCAGAACACCGGGGAGCTGTTTTTT
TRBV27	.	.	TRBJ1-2	CASSPGSGSLNYGYTF	TGTGCCAGCAGCCCAGGTTCAGGGTCACTTAACTATGGCTACACCTTC
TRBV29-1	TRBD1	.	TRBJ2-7	CSVGQGGYEQYF	TGCAGCGTGGGACAGGGTGGCTACGAGCAGTACTTC
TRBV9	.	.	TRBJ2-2	CASSVPFGGELFF	TGTGCCAGCAGCGTACCCTTCGGCGGGGAGCTGTTTTTT
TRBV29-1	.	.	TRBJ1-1	CSVESGQFSNTEAFF	TGCAGCGTTGAGAGCGGACAGTTTTCGAACACTGAAGCTTTCTTT
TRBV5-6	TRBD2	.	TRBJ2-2	CASSFGTSGSHGELFF	TGTGCCAGCAGCTTCGGGACTAGCGGGAGCCACGGGGAGCTGTTTTTT
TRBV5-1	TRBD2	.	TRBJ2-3	CASSPGLAGGSDTQYF	TGCGCCAGCAGCCCGGGACTAGCGGGGGGTTCAGATACGCAGTATTTT
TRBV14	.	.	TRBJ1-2	CASSQDWAEAGYGYTF	TGTGCCAGCAGCCAAGATTGGGCCGAGGCCGGCTATGGCTACACCTTC
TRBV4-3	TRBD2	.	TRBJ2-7	CASSQVPSGSYEQYF	TGCGCCAGCAGCCAAGTGCCTAGCGGGAGCTACGAGCAGTACTTC
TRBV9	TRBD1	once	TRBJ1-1	CASSEGDRLIEAFF	TGTGCCAGCAGCGAGGGGGACAGGTTGATTGAAGCTTTCTTT
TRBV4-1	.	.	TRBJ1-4	CASSQGGGEKLFF	TGCGCCAGCAGCCAAGGAGGTGGGGAAAAACTGTTTTTT
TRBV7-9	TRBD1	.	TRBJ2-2	CASSADRGTNTGELFF	TGTGCCAGCAGCGCAGACAGGGGCACTAACACCGGGGAGCTGTTTTTT
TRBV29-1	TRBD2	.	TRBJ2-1	CSVEAGLIYDEQFF	TGCAGCGTTGAAGCGGGACTAATCTACGATGAGCAGTTCTTC
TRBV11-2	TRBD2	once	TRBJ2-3	CASSLDPRLAGGWGTQYF	TGTGCCAGCAGCTTAGATCCCCGACTAGCGGGAGGGTGGGGTACGCAGTATTTT
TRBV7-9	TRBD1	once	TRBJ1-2	CASSQSTGTGEGYTF	TGTGCCAGCAGCCAATCTACCGGGACAGGGGAGGGCTACACCTTC
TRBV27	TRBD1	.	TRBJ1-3	CASSPGQGAGNTIYF	TGTGCCAGCAGTCCGGGACAGGGGGCTGGAAACACCATATATTTT
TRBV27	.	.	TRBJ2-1	CASSLTLPGAYNEQFF	TGTGCCAGCAGTTTAACGCTCCCGGGGGCATACAATGAGCAGTTCTTC
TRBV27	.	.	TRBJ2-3	CASSFRGDTQYF	TGTGCCAGCAGTTTTAGGGGGGATACGCAGTATTTT
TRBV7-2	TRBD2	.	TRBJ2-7	CASSYGGRTYEQYF	TGTGCCAGCAGCTACGGCGGGAGAACCTACGAGCAGTACTTC
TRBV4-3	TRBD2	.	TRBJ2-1	CASSQVYGLDNEQFF	TGCGCCAGCAGCCAGGTCTACGGACTAGACAATGAGCAGTTCTTC
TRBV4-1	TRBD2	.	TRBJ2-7	CASSNRASGGYEQYF	TGCGCCAGCAGCAACCGTGCTAGCGGAGGGTACGAGCAGTACTTC
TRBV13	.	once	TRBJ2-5	CASSSPRRDKETQYF	TGTGCCAGCAGCTCCCCCCGGCGGGACAAAGAGACCCAGTACTTC
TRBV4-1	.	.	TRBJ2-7	CASSQLPGRDEQYF	TGCGCCAGCAGCCAGCTACCAGGCCGTGACGAGCAGTACTTC
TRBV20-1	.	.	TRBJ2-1	CSAEYNEQFF	TGCAGTGCGGAGTACAATGAGCAGTTCTTC
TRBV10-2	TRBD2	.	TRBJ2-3	CASSDRSGGPRTDTQYF	TGCGCCAGCAGTGATCGTAGCGGGGGGCCCCGCACAGATACGCAGTATTTT